The next 19 T cell receptor beta chains were all read from a single sample in a study of cytomegalovirus exposure and HLA in healthy donors. PCR primers comprised 60 Vbeta and 13 Jbeta primers. Only in-frame clones appear in the TCRdb table, and some are missing; sequencing was by immunoSEQ multiplex PCR. The sample consists of over 150,000 clones, over 70% of them appearing once. Sequenced sample: PBMCs. These receptors all come from a male donor in good health and CMV-seronegative.

The chain couples TRBV30 to TRBJ2-1; tentative D call: TRBD1 (6 bases). CDR1 is GTSNPN and CDR2 is SVGIG in the germline V gene (reference sequence). Trimming took 4 bases from V and 9 from J, leaving 10 bases between them. The CDR3 runs 11 residues. The CDR3 DNA reads as TGTGCCTGGACAGGGGAAGGTGAGCAGTTCTTC. This gives the protein CAWTGEGEQFF.

J is TRBJ1-3 and V is TRBV6-6; D is possibly TRBD1 (6 bases). Germline CDR1 MNHNY, CDR2 SVGAGI (reference sequence). V lost 7 bases to trimming and J lost 0 bases, with 10 bases between them. This CDR3 has 14 amino acids. CDR3 in amino acids: CASKLGHSGNTIYF. CDR3 nucleotides: TGTGCCAGCAAATTGGGACACTCTGGAAACACCATATATTTT.

The gene calls are TRBV4-2 and TRBJ2-3, with TRBD2 identical over 10 bases. This CDR3 has 16 residues. Germline V gene data show CDR1 as LGHNA and CDR2 as YNFKEQ. Trimming removed 4 bases from V and 4 bases from J; junction bases left unmatched: 8. The CDR3 sequence is CASSPGERGGSDTQYF. The CDR3 DNA reads TGTGCCAGCAGCCCCGGGGAGCGGGGGGGTTCAGATACGCAGTATTTT.

The chain recombines TRBV5-1 with TRBJ1-6, with a weak D call TRBD1 (5 bases). Germline V gene lookup returns CDR1 SGHRS and CDR2 YFSETQ. This CDR3 spans 14 amino acids. Trimming took off 5 bases at V and 5 bases at J, with 11 bases between the two ends. In DNA form, the CDR3 reads TGCGCCAGCAGACCAGGGACTAATAATTCACCCCTCCACTTT. This codes for CASRPGTNNSPLHF.

The V gene is TRBV7-9, the J gene TRBJ2-7; the D gene is possibly TRBD1 (5 bases). Trimming took 7 bases from V and 2 from J, leaving 9 bases between them. The germline V gene has CDR1 SEHNR and CDR2 FQNEAQ (reference sequence). The length of the CDR3 is 12 residues. The CDR3 bases are TGTGCCAGCAATCTAGGGGCCTACGAGCAGTACTTC. Its protein product is CASNLGAYEQYF. The full variable domain, with the rest looked up from reference TRBV7-9 and TRBJ2-7, is DTGVSQNPRHKITKRGQNVTFRCDPISEHNRLYWYRQTLGQGPEFLTYFQNEAQLEKSRLLSDRFSAERPKGSFSTLEIQRTEQGDSAMYLCASNLGAYEQYFGPGTRLTVT.

This sequence joins TRBV30 and TRBJ2-1; possibly TRBD1 for D (5 bases). CDR1 and CDR2 (germline): GTSNPN, SVGIG (reference sequence). V was trimmed by 4 bases and J by 8 bases, leaving 18 bases between them. This CDR3 is 14 amino acids long. This chain's CDR3 is CAWNRWGRVDEQFF. Here the CDR3 DNA reads TGTGCCTGGAACCGTTGGGGCCGGGTCGATGAGCAGTTCTTC.

This clone was seen ten or more times. This CDR3 is also generated by other DNA sequences in the sample. This chain uses TRBV27 with TRBJ2-2; D is undetermined. Germline CDR1 is MNHEY and CDR2 is SMNVEV (reference sequence). V lost 4 bases to trimming and J lost 5 bases, with 5 bases between them. This CDR3 is 12 amino acids long. CDR3 protein: CASSSLTGELFF. In nucleotides, the CDR3 is TGTGCCAGCAGTTCTCTAACCGGGGAGCTGTTTTTT.

The rearrangement uses TRBV5-4 and TRBJ2-1; the match to TRBD2 covers 16 bases. V shed 3 bases and J 7 bases; nucleotides not matched to a gene: 1. Looked up from germline, CDR1 is SGHNT and CDR2 is YYREEE (reference sequence). The CDR3 is 15 residues long. The CDR3 nucleotides are TGTGCCAGCAGCTCGGGACTAGCGGGAGGGAATGAGCAGTTCTTC. Its translation: CASSSGLAGGNEQFF.

This sequence joins TRBV6-1 and TRBJ1-1; D may be TRBD1 (5 bases). The CDR3 covers 16 residues. Per germline, CDR1 MNHNS and CDR2 SASEGT. V lost 2 bases to trimming and J lost 2 bases, with 15 bases between them. The CDR3 bases are TGTGCCAGCAGTGAATCTAACAGGAGAGCAAACACTGAAGCTTTCTTT. Amino acid sequence: CASSESNRRANTEAFF.

CDR3 nucleotide sequence: TGTGCCAGCAGTCCGGGACAGGCCTTCAATCAGCCCCAGCATTTT. It encodes CASSPGQAFNQPQHF. This chain connects TRBV6-5 to TRBJ1-5; TRBD1 aligns across 8 bases. The CDR3 totals 15 residues. V lost 5 bases, J lost 3 bases, and 6 bases stayed unmatched. CDR1 is MNHEY and CDR2 is SVGAGI in the germline V gene.

This chain uses TRBV30 with TRBJ2-7; a weak D match, TRBD2 (6 bases). Germline V gene lookup returns CDR1 GTSNPN and CDR2 SVGIG (reference sequence). This CDR3 region has 13 residues. The V and J ends lost 0 bases and 6 bases respectively, with 12 bases between them. Written as DNA, the CDR3 is TGTGCCTGGAGTGTAGGAGGGCACCGCGAGCAGTACTTC. This translates into CAWSVGGHREQYF.

To note about this clone: Its ends do not fully match the called genes, so a read error is possible. V and J are TRBV6-5 and TRBJ2-1, with D maybe TRBD2 (6 bases). The CDR3 is 14 residues long. CDR1 is MNHEY, CDR2 SVGAGI, per germline. CDR3 region: CANSYSGLPNEQFF. CDR3 in DNA: TGTGCCAACAGTTACTCGGGACTCCCCAATGAGCAGTTCTTC.

This clone was found once. V is TRBV29-1 and J is TRBJ2-7; 10 bases line up with TRBD2. With V trimmed by 5 bases and J by 3 bases, 4 bases remained unmatched. This CDR3 is built from 13 residues. Germline V gene data show CDR1 as SQVTM and CDR2 as ANQGSEA. DNA of the CDR3: TGCAGCGTTTTACTAGCGGGGTTCTACGAGCAGTACTTC. Encoded protein: CSVLLAGFYEQYF.

The CDR3 DNA sequence: TGTGCCAGCAGCCAATTAGAAGGGACAGGGTATCAGCCCCAGCATTTT. Amino acids: CASSQLEGTGYQPQHF. This sequence joins TRBV16 and TRBJ1-5; 9 positions agree with TRBD1. The CDR3 length is 16 residues. Germline V gene sequence: CDR1 KGHSY, CDR2 FQNENV. V lost 1 base, J lost 5 bases, and 6 bases stayed unmatched. The variable domain in full, with the rest retrieved from reference TRBV16 and TRBJ1-5, is GEEVAQTPKHLVRGEGQKAKLYCAPIKGHSYVFWYQQVLKNEFKFLISFQNENVFDETGMPKERFSAKCLPNSPCSLEIQATKLEDSAVYFCASSQLEGTGYQPQHFGDGTRLSIL.

This clone was observed a handful of times. The V gene is TRBV20-1, the J gene TRBJ2-5; tentative D call: TRBD2 (5 bases). Germline V gene data show CDR1 as DFQATT and CDR2 as SNEGSKA (reference sequence). This CDR3 region has 10 residues. CDR3 nucleotides: TGCAGGCTAGAGCGGGAGACCCAGTACTTC. Its protein is CRLERETQYF.

The chain carries TRBV6-5 and TRBJ1-1; no clear D gene. The V and J ends lost 5 bases and 4 bases respectively, with 17 bases between them. Germline CDR1 and CDR2: MNHEY and SVGAGI. This CDR3 is 15 amino acids long. The CDR3 reads CASSLIVPRGTEAFF. Here the CDR3 DNA reads TGTGCCAGCAGTCTTATCGTTCCACGCGGCACTGAAGCTTTCTTT.

Only one count was recorded for this clone. The chain carries TRBV15 and TRBJ1-2; D not certain. Trimming left V 0 bases short and J 6 bases short, with 11 bases between. Germline CDR1 is LNHNV and CDR2 is YYDKDF (reference sequence). This CDR3 is 14 amino acids long. CDR3 loop: CATSRDRVTNGYTF. Written as DNA, the CDR3 is TGTGCCACCAGCAGAGATCGGGTTACTAATGGCTACACCTTC. Using reference TRBV15 and TRBJ1-2 for the parts outside the CDR3, the full variable domain is DAMVIQNPRYQVTQFGKPVTLSCSQTLNHNVMYWYQQKSSQAPKLLFHYYDKDFNNEADTPDNFQSRRPNTSFCFLDIRSPGLGDTAMYLCATSRDRVTNGYTFGSGTRLTVV.

This clone was found once. This chain connects TRBV6-6 to TRBJ2-3; D possibly corresponds to TRBD1 (6 bases). The ends were cut back, 1 base at V and 0 bases at J, with 11 bases in the middle. Germline V gene sequence: CDR1 MNHNY, CDR2 SVGAGI (reference sequence). The CDR3 is made up of 16 amino acids. CDR3 nucleotide sequence: TGTGCCAGCAGTTACTATCAGGGGACCAGCACAGATACGCAGTATTTT. This sequence encodes CASSYYQGTSTDTQYF.

This clone was observed a single time. The CDR3 protein is CSVGEGYFNEQFF. CDR3 nucleotide sequence: TGCAGCGTTGGGGAGGGTTATTTCAATGAGCAGTTCTTC. The chain links TRBV29-1 to TRBJ2-1; TRBD2 aligns across 7 bases. There are 13 residues in the CDR3. The V segment lost 4 bases and the J segment 6 bases; nucleotides outside the gene matches: 6. The V gene's germline CDR1 is SQVTM and CDR2 ANQGSEA.